This record looks at one T cell receptor beta chain sequence and its context. Its antigen is still unknown. The data were taken from a study of shared clonotypes between healthy human individuals. Background on the study: A couple of women and a few men aged 18 to 49 made up the donors. Study outcomes and limitations: In having few donors, the study represented limited genetic and exposure-history diversity.

Genomic DNA of every subset was divided equally among multiple immunoSEQ plates. Sequencing used immunoSEQ multiplex PCR; TCRdb keeps in-frame clones, though not all of them. The profile shows some 1 million clones, about 74% of them singletons. Trimming cost V 4 bases and J 6 bases; bases outside gene matches: 9. The V gene's germline CDR1 is MGHDK and CDR2 SYGVNS. This CDR3 has 16 residues. Sequenced material: memory CD4+ T cells sorted from blood. Subset indicated: CD45RA-negative fraction. The receptor was derived from a man younger than 30 in good health. The chain recombines TRBV25-1 with TRBJ1-5, with 10 bases identical to TRBD1. CDR3 nucleotide sequence: TGTGCCAGCAGTGCCTCACTGGGACAGGGGACTCAGCCCCAGCATTTT. Amino acid sequence: CASSASLGQGTQPQHF. The variable domain in full, with the rest retrieved from reference TRBV25-1 and TRBJ1-5, is EADIYQTPRYLVIGTGKKITLECSQTMGHDKMYWYQQDPGMELHLIHYSYGVNSTEKGDLSSESTVSRIRTEHFPLTLESARPSHTSQYLCASSASLGQGTQPQHFGDGTRLSIL.